This T cell receptor (beta chain) was captured in a study of blood T cell repertoires in COVID-19. The length of the CDR3 is 13 residues. The J segment lost 7 bases and the V segment lost 5 bases, leaving 2 bases of the junction unmatched. In germline, CDR1 is SEHNR, CDR2 FQNEAQ (reference sequence). TCRdb keeps only in-frame clones here, not all; method: immunoSEQ multiplex PCR. This table holds about 220,000 clones, 84% found once. V usage is TRBV7-9 and J usage is TRBJ1-2, with TRBD1 matching over 12 bases. Sequencing was performed on peripheral blood. This TCR was sampled from a man in his forties or fifties with active or convalescent COVID-19. CDR3 DNA: TGTGCCAGCAGCCGGGACAGGGGGCTTGGCTACACCTTC. This codes for CASSRDRGLGYTF.